Each of the 26 T cell receptor beta chains below was sequenced from the same sample in a study of CD8+CD57+ T cells in acquired aplastic anemia (dated by TCRdb to the late 2010s). Flow cytometry had shown CD8+CD57+ cell expansion in the patients selected for sequencing. The reads were generated on an Illumina HiSeq 2000. Genomic DNA was used as template for profiling of TCR beta VDJ combinations and CDR3 sequences. TCRdb passed the public sequencing reads through fastp at Q25 and MiXCR, retaining productive beta sequences. Every CDR3 protein is listed once, alongside the most common genes and DNA of its rows. Counted in this sample were about 250,000 distinct CDR3 sequences; around half of them appeared once. Of the sample, 6.5% to 10% falls within the top ten clones. Sequencing was carried out using sorted CD4+, CD8+, or CD8+CD57+ T cells (not recorded which) from PBMCs. The receptors derive from a human donor with aplastic anemia.

The rearrangement links TRBV20-1 to TRBJ2-3, with D hard to call. Germline CDR1 DFQATT, CDR2 SNEGSKA (reference sequence). The ends were cut back, 3 bases at V and 3 bases at J, with 7 bases in the middle. CDR3 length: 12 amino acids. The DNA of the CDR3 is TGCAGTGCTAGTGCAGTGACAGATACGCAGTATTTT. It yields the protein CSASAVTDTQYF.

This sequence joins TRBV28 and TRBJ2-7; 7 bases are shared with TRBD1. Germline V CDR1 and CDR2: MDHEN, SYDVKM. This CDR3 contains 12 residues. V shed 11 bases and J 6 bases; nucleotides not matched to a gene: 10. DNA of the CDR3: TGTGCCGGAAACAGGGGTGGCAGCGAGCAGTACTTC. The encoded protein is CAGNRGGSEQYF.

This clonotype was observed a handful of times. This chain joins TRBV4-2 and TRBJ2-2; D remains ambiguous. V dropped 3 bases and J dropped 0 bases, with 17 bases sitting between them. Germline V gives CDR1 LGHNA, CDR2 YNFKEQ. This CDR3 comprises 18 residues. DNA of the CDR3: TGTGCCAGCAGCCAGGAAAACCGGGTCTTCGCGAACACCGGGGAGCTGTTTTTT. Amino acids: CASSQENRVFANTGELFF.

Points on this clonotype: Possible read error: a much larger clone is one base away. The V call is TRBV7-2, the J call TRBJ2-2, with D possibly being TRBD2 (6 bases). This CDR3 is 15 amino acids long. Trimming shortened V by 4 bases and J by 2 bases, and 11 bases separated the two germline ends. Germline V gene lookup returns CDR1 SGHTA and CDR2 FQGNSA. CDR3: CASSSRLENTGELFF. The CDR3 nucleotides read TGTGCCAGCAGCTCCCGACTAGAAAACACCGGGGAGCTGTTTTTT.

Ten or more counts support this clonotype. V is TRBV7-9 and J is TRBJ2-7; D tentatively reads TRBD1 or TRBD2 (5 bases each). The CDR3 is 13 amino acids. V was trimmed by 8 bases and J by 5 bases, leaving 16 bases between them. From germline, CDR1 is SEHNR and CDR2 FQNEAQ (reference sequence). The CDR3 here is CASRGSTGHEQYF. CDR3 DNA: TGTGCCAGCCGGGGCAGCACGGGCCACGAGCAGTACTTC.

J is TRBJ1-2 and V is TRBV29-1; TRBD1 matches at 8 bases. V shed 4 bases and J 3 bases; nucleotides not matched to a gene: 16. The CDR3 spans 17 residues. The germline CDR1 and CDR2 sequences are SQVTM and ANQGSEA. The CDR3 sequence: CSVGMYLGQEEDYGYTF. DNA of the CDR3: TGCAGCGTTGGGATGTATCTGGGACAGGAAGAAGACTATGGCTACACCTTC.

V is TRBV20-1 and J is TRBJ2-3, with 8 bases matching TRBD1. J was trimmed by 10 bases and V by 3 bases; bases with no gene match: 12. Germline values: CDR1 DFQATT, CDR2 SNEGSKA (reference sequence). This CDR3 has 14 amino acids. In nucleotides, the CDR3 is TGCAGTGCTAGGCACAGGACAGGGTTTAACCCGCAGTATTTT. This encodes CSARHRTGFNPQYF.

The chain employs TRBV9 and TRBJ1-2, with TRBD1 matching 7 bases. The V segment lost 3 bases and the J segment 2 bases; nucleotides outside the gene matches: 10. Per germline, CDR1 SGDLS and CDR2 YYNGEE. The CDR3 totals 16 residues. The CDR3 region is CASSASPRTGNYGYTF. In DNA form, the CDR3 reads TGTGCCAGCAGCGCCTCACCTAGGACAGGAAACTATGGCTACACCTTC. Supplemented by reference TRBV9 and TRBJ1-2, the full variable domain reads DSGVTQTPKHLITATGQRVTLRCSPRSGDLSVYWYQQSLDQGLQFLIQYYNGEERAKGNILERFSAQQFPDLHSELNLSSLELGDSALYFCASSASPRTGNYGYTFGSGTRLTVV.

A few counts support this clonotype. Here the CDR3 omits its conserved ending phenylalanine or tryptophan, so a read error is the likely source. The chain couples TRBV6-5 to TRBJ2-7; no clear D gene. This CDR3 has 12 amino acids. CDR1 and CDR2 from the germline V gene are MNHEY and SVGAGI. V shed 10 bases and J shed 5 bases, with 15 bases lying between them. Written as DNA, the CDR3 is TGTGCCACCCGGACGGTTAGACACGAGCAGTACCTC. It codes for CATRTVRHEQYL.

The CDR3 is CARPTGAHAYEQYF. The CDR3 DNA is TGTGCCAGGCCGACAGGGGCGCATGCCTACGAGCAGTACTTC. The rearrangement links TRBV2 to TRBJ2-7; 8 bases are shared with TRBD1. V lost 9 bases, J lost 2 bases, and 9 bases stayed unmatched. Germline V CDR1 and CDR2: SNHLY, FYNNEI. The CDR3 runs to 14 residues.

The chain combines TRBV5-1 with TRBJ2-1; maybe TRBD2 (7 bases). The CDR3 runs 17 residues. Trimming took off 4 bases at V and 7 bases at J, with 24 bases between the two ends. CDR1 SGHRS and CDR2 YFSETQ come from the germline V gene. The chain's CDR3 is CASSPGGWGGQRNEQFF. The CDR3 nucleotides read TGCGCCAGCAGCCCGGGTGGATGGGGGGGGCAAAGAAATGAGCAGTTCTTC.

The chain joins TRBV10-2 to TRBJ2-3; maybe TRBD1 (6 bases). The CDR3 contains 14 residues. Trimming cost V 8 bases and J 1 base, with 13 bases left between them. CDR1 is WSHSY and CDR2 is SAAADI in the germline V gene. DNA of the CDR3: TGCGCCAGCTTCAGGGGCCAACGCACAGATACGCAGTATTTT. This translates into CASFRGQRTDTQYF.

The rearrangement links TRBV27 to TRBJ1-6; D is uncertain. The germline V and J ends were trimmed by 6 bases and 8 bases, with 14 bases remaining between them. There are 14 residues in the CDR3. CDR1 is MNHEY and CDR2 is SMNVEV in the germline V gene (reference sequence). The CDR3 is CASREGRYYSPLHF. CDR3 nucleotide sequence: TGTGCCAGCAGAGAAGGACGGTATTATTCACCCCTCCACTTT.

The V and J genes are TRBV9 and TRBJ2-2; perhaps TRBD1 as D (5 bases). CDR3 size: 16 residues. The V gene's germline CDR1 is SGDLS and CDR2 YYNGEE. The V end lost 0 bases, the J end lost 7 bases, and 16 bases lay between the germline ends. The CDR3 sequence is CASSVDPQGNGGELFF. The CDR3 DNA reads as TGTGCCAGCAGCGTAGATCCCCAGGGTAATGGCGGGGAGCTGTTTTTT.

This clonotype was seen just once. The gene calls are TRBV14 and TRBJ2-5, with TRBD2 matching over 8 bases. The J call is uncertain, as TRBJ2-7 better fits the DNA end. The CDR3 has 16 amino acids. CDR1 SGHDN and CDR2 FVKESK come from the germline V gene. CDR3 loop: CASSQDYGTRTYEQYF. The CDR3 bases are TGTGCCAGCAGCCAAGACTATGGGACTAGAACCTACGAGCAGTACTTC.

In its sample, this clonotype was seen many times. The genes are TRBV19 and TRBJ1-5; 7 nucleotides match TRBD1. Germline values: CDR1 LNHDA, CDR2 SQIVND (reference sequence). The ends lost 7 bases at V and 7 bases at J; junction bases unmatched: 19. The CDR3 contains 17 residues. The CDR3 nucleotides read TGTGCCAGTAAAGGGCAGAGAGGACAGGTGGGTTTGCAGCCCCAGCATTTT. Translated: CASKGQRGQVGLQPQHF.

This clonotype turned up a few times. The junction and the germline gene differ at one end; a read error may be behind it. V is TRBV5-1 and J is TRBJ2-1; TRBD2 is a possible D gene (7 bases). Germline values: CDR1 SGHRS, CDR2 YFSETQ. This CDR3 region has 19 residues. In DNA, the CDR3 is TGTGCCAGCAGCCTAAGGGGGGGGGTGGAGGGGAGCTCCTACAATGAGCAGTTCTTC. It is translated as CASSLRGGVEGSSYNEQFF.

This clonotype was seen at least ten times. V and J are TRBV12-5 and TRBJ1-2; no reliable D call. The germline V and J ends were trimmed by 3 bases and 3 bases, with 14 bases remaining between them. From germline, CDR1 is LGHNT and CDR2 FRNRAP. There are 15 residues in the CDR3. This chain's CDR3 is CASGFPQEVYYGYTF. The CDR3 nucleotides are TGTGCTAGTGGTTTCCCCCAGGAGGTTTACTATGGCTACACCTTC.

Turning to this clonotype: With a much larger clone just one base away, this may be a read error. The V and J genes are TRBV20-1 and TRBJ2-7; 9 positions match TRBD1. The CDR3 is 13 amino acids. The germline V gene encodes CDR1 DFQATT and CDR2 SNEGSKA (reference sequence). CDR3 region: CSASGTGIEERYF. The CDR3 coding sequence is TGCAGTGCTTCCGGGACAGGGATAGAAGAGCGGTACTTC.

For the CDR3, the DNA is TGTGCCAGTAGTATTCTTGGGGGCGGGGAGACCCAGTACTTC. Translated, it gives CASSILGGGETQYF. This chain connects TRBV19 to TRBJ2-5, with TRBD1 as a possible D gene (6 bases). CDR3 length: 14 residues. The germline CDR1 and CDR2 sequences are LNHDA and SQIVND (reference sequence). V was trimmed by 3 bases and J by 5 bases, leaving 13 bases between them.

A remark on this clonotype: One end of the junction fails to match germline, which may point to a read error. The rearrangement links TRBV6-9 to TRBJ2-3, with D possibly being TRBD2 (7 bases). Germline CDR1 reads MNHGY; CDR2 reads SVAAGI. CDR3 length: 15 residues. The CDR3 spells CASSEGGASTDTQYF. The CDR3 DNA reads TGCGCCAGCAGTGAGGGGGGGGCCAGCACAGATACGCAGTATTTT.

Points on this clonotype: This may stem from a read error, because a much larger clone lies one nucleotide away. The chain employs TRBV6-2 or TRBV6-3 and TRBJ2-7; 8 bases align to TRBD2. Germline lookup yields CDR1 MNHEY and CDR2 SVGEGT. The CDR3 loop spans 17 amino acids. The CDR3 region has the DNA TGTGCCGGCAGTTACGTTGTCGGGGGGGAAGAGTTCTACGAGCAGTACTTC. It encodes CAGSYVVGGEEFYEQYF.

The genes are TRBV6-4 and TRBJ1-2, with unresolved D. The CDR3 consists of 10 residues. Germline-derived CDR1 and CDR2 are MRHNA and SNTAGT. Between the trimmed V and J ends, which lost 5 bases and 10 bases, there was a span of 8 bases. CDR3 amino acids: CASSTSSYTF. The CDR3 bases are TGTGCCAGCAGTACGAGCTCCTACACCTTC.

This clonotype was observed many times. This chain connects TRBV6-5 to TRBJ2-7; no reliable D call. Trimming removed 5 bases at V and 2 bases at J, with 10 bases between. Germline-derived CDR1 and CDR2 are MNHEY and SVGAGI. This CDR3 contains 13 residues. The CDR3 DNA reads as TGTGCCAGCAGTCTGACACGAACCTACGAGCAGTACTTC. Residues: CASSLTRTYEQYF.

The chain couples TRBV7-2 to TRBJ2-3, with D unclear. The ends were cut back, 6 bases at V and 7 bases at J, with 8 bases in the middle. Germline CDR1 and CDR2: SGHTA and FQGNSA. The CDR3 consists of 11 residues. The CDR3 here is CASSSGYTQYF. In nucleotides, the CDR3 is TGTGCCAGCAGTTCCGGTTATACGCAGTATTTT.

The genes are TRBV3-1 and TRBJ2-7; 9 nucleotides match TRBD1. Unmatched junction bases numbered 9, after V lost 2 bases and J lost 7 bases. Germline CDR1 reads LGHDT; CDR2 reads YNNKEL (reference sequence). The CDR3 sequence is 15 residues long. This CDR3 is CASSQSGTGSGEQYF. In nucleotides, the CDR3 is TGTGCCAGCAGCCAATCCGGGACAGGGTCCGGGGAGCAGTACTTC.